This paragraph covers one TCR beta chain sequence. Its matching antigen is unknown. Clones were sequenced by immunoSEQ multiplex PCR, and TCRdb holds only the in-frame ones, with some missing. The sample yields roughly 2,000,000 clones, 80% to 95% seen once. Germline V CDR1 and CDR2: MNHEY, SMNVEV (reference sequence). The CDR3 has 16 amino acids. V shed 3 bases and J 8 bases; nucleotides not matched to a gene: 10. The data originate from a study of shared clonotypes between healthy human individuals. CD45RO negativity and positive selection for CCR7 defined naive CD8 cells, a population that excluded terminally differentiated effector memory CD45RA+ cells. Study-wide results and limits: Rarefaction demonstrated incomplete sorted-subset sequencing despite large depth.

Sequencing was performed on naive CD8+ T cells from PBMCs. The TCR originated in a man between 18 and 35 years old in good health. Some clones in this sample may be carry-over from other donors' samples. V gene TRBV27 combines with J gene TRBJ2-1, with TRBD2 matching 10 bases. The CDR3 region is CASSLLPSGRSHEQFF. The DNA for the CDR3 is TGTGCCAGCAGTTTGCTCCCTAGCGGGAGAAGTCATGAGCAGTTCTTC.